The next 32 T cell receptor beta chains were all read from a single sample in a study of T-cell reconstitution after alpha-beta-depleted transplantation in children. Unique molecular identifiers were incorporated during preparation of the TCRbeta library. TCRdb analysed the PCR reads with MiXCR anew, one entry per CDR3 protein. Among around 800,000 distinct CDR3 sequences, roughly 15% were seen once, and the ten largest hold 5%. This specimen consisted of PBMCs, mostly from graft donor cells, obtained 360 days after TCRalphabeta/CD19-depleted stem cell transplant. The source is a male patient aged 10 to 17 who had a stem cell transplant for acute lymphoblastic leukemia, so the T cells may come from the graft donor.

This chain uses TRBV5-1 with TRBJ2-6; D might be TRBD2 (5 bases). Looked up from germline, CDR1 is SGHRS and CDR2 is YFSETQ. V lost 3 bases, J lost 0 bases, and 7 bases lay in between. The CDR3 totals 15 residues. The CDR3, as DNA: TGCGCCAGCAGCTCGACTAACTCTGGGGCCAACGTCCTGACTTTC. Its translation is CASSSTNSGANVLTF.

This clonotype has a count of ten or more. The chain couples TRBV5-1 to TRBJ2-7; D may be TRBD2 (5 bases). Germline V gives CDR1 SGHRS, CDR2 YFSETQ. The germline V and J ends were trimmed by 0 bases and 2 bases, with 9 bases remaining between them. This CDR3 is built from 14 residues. The CDR3, as DNA: TGCGCCAGCAGCTTGGGAGGGTTACCCTACGAGCAGTACTTC. Its translation is CASSLGGLPYEQYF.

This clonotype has only a few counts. The V call is TRBV3-1, the J call TRBJ2-2, with 9 positions matching TRBD2. Germline V gene lookup returns CDR1 LGHDT and CDR2 YNNKEL (reference sequence). CDR3 length equals 14 residues. V shed 7 bases and J 11 bases; nucleotides not matched to a gene: 11. CDR3 amino acids: CASTSSPSGIELFF. The DNA for the CDR3 is TGTGCCAGCACCTCCTCCCCTAGCGGGATTGAGCTGTTTTTT.

The chain carries TRBV3-1 and TRBJ2-1; no clear D gene. The germline gives CDR1 LGHDT, CDR2 YNNKEL (reference sequence). V lost 4 bases and J 0 bases, leaving 16 bases between the germline ends. The CDR3 is 17 residues long. The CDR3 region has the DNA TGTGCCAGCAGCCTAAGCCCCTACCCTACCTCCTACAATGAGCAGTTCTTC. Residues: CASSLSPYPTSYNEQFF.

As regards this clonotype: Given the absence of the conserved phenylalanine or tryptophan at the CDR3 end, a read error is likely. The rearrangement uses TRBV2 and TRBJ2-2; no clear D gene. Germline-derived CDR1 and CDR2 are SNHLY and FYNNEI. Trimming removed 2 bases at V and 2 bases at J, with 6 bases between. CDR3 length: 14 residues. CDR3 residues: CASSELENTGELFS. In DNA form, the CDR3 reads TGTGCCAGCAGTGAACTAGAAAACACCGGGGAGCTGTTTTCT.

This clonotype was seen only a few times. The CDR3 sequence: CASSQSSLRGKGTGELFF. CDR3 DNA: TGCGCCAGCAGTCAATCGAGCCTAAGGGGGAAGGGCACCGGGGAGCTGTTTTTT. J is TRBJ2-2 and V is TRBV23-1; tentatively, D is TRBD1 (6 bases). TRBV23-1 is known as an ORF, though its function is uncertain. Trimming shortened V by 0 bases and J by 4 bases, and 18 bases separated the two germline ends. The CDR3 has 18 residues.

This clonotype occurred many times. This chain connects TRBV27 to TRBJ2-7, with D possibly being TRBD1 (6 bases). Trimming took off 5 bases at V and 2 bases at J, with 10 bases between the two ends. The CDR3 runs 13 residues. Germline V gene lookup returns CDR1 MNHEY and CDR2 SMNVEV (reference sequence). CDR3 nucleotides: TGTGCCAGCAGTCGCGGACAGCCCTACGAGCAGTACTTC. Its protein product is CASSRGQPYEQYF.

This rearrangement joins TRBV12-3 or TRBV12-4 to TRBJ2-3; D unclear. Trimming shortened V by 6 bases and J by 5 bases, and 21 bases separated the two germline ends. The CDR3 runs 16 residues. CDR3 DNA sequence: TGTGCCAGCAGCTCCCCGGGCCTCGGCGGTGGAGATACGCAGTATTTT. Amino acids: CASSSPGLGGGDTQYF.

V usage is TRBV18 and J usage is TRBJ2-1, with 9 bases identical to TRBD1. This CDR3 contains 15 residues. Germline loops: CDR1 KGHSH, CDR2 LQKENI. V lost 5 bases to trimming and J lost 8 bases; unmatched junction nucleotides: 10. In DNA, the CDR3 is TGTGCCAGCTCATCCAGAGGACAGGGGAGGGATGAGCAGTTCTTC. It encodes CASSSRGQGRDEQFF.

The chain links TRBV29-1 to TRBJ2-3, with TRBD2 identical over 11 bases. After removal of 1 base from V and 5 bases from J, the junction contained 5 bases not matched to a gene. The CDR3 runs 15 residues. Germline V gene sequence: CDR1 SQVTM, CDR2 ANQGSEA. CDR3 loop: CSVEGIAGGRDTQYF. The CDR3 coding sequence is TGCAGCGTTGAAGGGATAGCGGGAGGGCGAGATACGCAGTATTTT.

The rearrangement joins TRBV5-1 to TRBJ2-1; D uncertain. V lost 4 bases and J lost 0, with 11 bases in between. CDR3 length: 15 amino acids. Germline values: CDR1 SGHRS, CDR2 YFSETQ. CDR3 DNA: TGCGCCAGCAGCGACGGACGGACCTCCTACAATGAGCAGTTCTTC. Its translation is CASSDGRTSYNEQFF.

The chain is built from TRBV5-5 and TRBJ2-1; the D call may be TRBD1 or TRBD2 (5 bases each). This CDR3 is built from 14 residues. The V and J ends lost 4 bases and 9 bases respectively, with 17 bases between them. The V gene's germline CDR1 is SGHKS and CDR2 YYEKEE (reference sequence). CDR3 DNA sequence: TGTGCCAGCAGCACGGGACCCCCCCAGGGTGAGCAGTTCTTC. Protein: CASSTGPPQGEQFF.

This clonotype came up many times. The J gene is TRBJ1-2, the V gene TRBV12-3 or TRBV12-4, with TRBD1 as a possible D gene (5 bases). V lost 5 bases to trimming and J lost 5 bases, with 18 bases between them. The CDR3 runs 15 residues. The CDR3 bases are TGTGCCAGCAGTCCCCGTCCGGGACTGTCATATGGCTACACCTTC. Residues: CASSPRPGLSYGYTF.

This chain connects TRBV6-1 to TRBJ2-7, with D perhaps given as TRBD1 or TRBD2 (5 bases each). This CDR3 has 14 amino acids. The germline V gene encodes CDR1 MNHNS and CDR2 SASEGT. V was pared by 5 bases and J by 4 bases, with 15 bases between. CDR3 sequence: CASSPLGRKYEQYF. The CDR3 DNA reads as TGTGCCAGCAGTCCCCTGGGACGGAAGTACGAGCAGTACTTC.

This clonotype was recorded only once. The gene calls are TRBV12-3 or TRBV12-4 and TRBJ1-6, with unresolved D. The CDR3 contains 16 residues. The V end was cut by 1 base, the J end by 7 bases, with 14 bases between. In nucleotides, the CDR3 is TGTGCCAGCAGTTTAGGCAGGACGGTATGGAATTCACCCCTCCACTTT. Its translation: CASSLGRTVWNSPLHF.

This sequence joins TRBV12-5 and TRBJ2-1, with a weak D call TRBD1 (5 bases). This CDR3 has 13 residues. The germline gives CDR1 LGHNT, CDR2 FRNRAP. V was shortened by 1 base and J by 11 bases, with 12 bases between the two germline ends. The CDR3 here is CASGLAPQGQQFF. In DNA, the CDR3 is TGTGCTAGTGGTTTGGCCCCTCAGGGTCAGCAGTTCTTC.

The CDR3 nucleotides read TGCAGCGTAGGACAGGGGGCTGTTGATGAAAAACTGTTTTTT. The encoded protein is CSVGQGAVDEKLFF. This chain uses TRBV29-1 with TRBJ1-4, with 11 bases fitting TRBD1. The germline gives CDR1 SQVTM, CDR2 ANQGSEA. After removal of 6 bases from V and 6 bases from J, the junction contained 6 bases not matched to a gene. This CDR3 contains 14 residues.

The table lists this clonotype with many counts. This chain joins TRBV5-1 and TRBJ2-1; 8 bases are shared with TRBD2. Trimming removed 0 bases from V and 6 bases from J; junction bases left unmatched: 2. Germline CDR1 SGHRS, CDR2 YFSETQ. This CDR3 contains 14 residues. This chain's CDR3 is CASSLGLAGNEQFF. Written as DNA, the CDR3 is TGCGCCAGCAGCTTGGGGCTAGCGGGCAATGAGCAGTTCTTC.

The rearrangement joins TRBV18 to TRBJ2-1; TRBD1 aligns across 10 bases. The CDR3 sequence is 16 residues long. Germline CDR1 and CDR2: KGHSH and LQKENI. J was trimmed by 8 bases and V by 6 bases; bases with no gene match: 13. CDR3: CASSFLRDRGIDEQFF. CDR3 in DNA: TGTGCCAGCTCCTTCCTCCGGGACAGGGGAATTGATGAGCAGTTCTTC. The full variable domain, completed using reference TRBV18 and TRBJ2-1, is NAGVMQNPRHLVRRRGQEARLRCSPMKGHSHVYWYRQLPEEGLKFMVYLQKENIIDESGMPKERFSAEFPKEGPSILRIQQVVRGDSAAYFCASSFLRDRGIDEQFFGPGTRLTVL.

The chain employs TRBV7-2 and TRBJ2-7, with 9 bases that match TRBD2. There are 14 residues in the CDR3. V lost 5 bases, J lost 3 bases, and 5 bases stayed unmatched. Germline loops: CDR1 SGHTA, CDR2 FQGNSA. This chain's CDR3 is CASSHGLASYEQYF. CDR3 bases: TGTGCCAGCAGCCACGGACTAGCGAGCTACGAGCAGTACTTC.

Details on this clonotype: The junction shows a germline mismatch at one end, possibly a read error. The chain carries TRBV7-3 and TRBJ1-2, with D possibly being TRBD1 (6 bases). Germline-derived CDR1 and CDR2 are SGHTA and FQGTGA. This CDR3 has 13 amino acids. The CDR3 spells CASSYGATGPLAF. The CDR3 DNA reads TGTGCCAGCAGCTATGGGGCCACAGGGCCTCTCGCCTTC.

This clonotype has a handful of counts. The V call is TRBV12-3 or TRBV12-4, the J call TRBJ2-1; 16 bases match TRBD2. The CDR3 length is 17 residues. J was trimmed by 6 bases and V by 6 bases; bases with no gene match: 8. The CDR3 loop is CASSHPGLAGGLNEQFF. The CDR3 nucleotides read TGTGCCAGCAGCCACCCGGGACTAGCGGGAGGGCTCAATGAGCAGTTCTTC.

The V and J genes are TRBV20-1 and TRBJ2-2; 7 bases fit TRBD1. With V trimmed by 4 bases and J by 4 bases, 3 bases remained unmatched. Germline V gene sequence: CDR1 DFQATT, CDR2 SNEGSKA (reference sequence). The CDR3 is made up of 13 amino acids. For the CDR3, the DNA is TGCAGTGCTACCGGGACAGTCACCGGGGAGCTGTTTTTT. This codes for CSATGTVTGELFF.

This clonotype was detected a few times. The V gene is TRBV5-1, the J gene TRBJ2-1; TRBD1 matches at 9 bases. The CDR3 consists of 18 residues. J lost 1 base, V lost 1 base, and 9 bases had no gene match. Per germline, CDR1 SGHRS and CDR2 YFSETQ. This CDR3 is CASSLSDRGFLSYNEQFF. The CDR3 DNA follows: TGCGCCAGCAGCTTGAGTGACAGGGGGTTCCTTTCCTACAATGAGCAGTTCTTC.

The CDR3 DNA sequence: TGTGCCAGCAGCCAAGTCCTAGTCCGAATCCTGGCCAATCAGCCCCAGCATTTT. Amino acids: CASSQVLVRILANQPQHF. The V and J genes are TRBV4-2 and TRBJ1-5; D gene unclear. The CDR3 totals 18 residues. V gave up 1 base and J gave up 3 bases, with 19 bases separating them. CDR1 LGHNA and CDR2 YNFKEQ come from the germline V gene.

This clonotype has just a few counts. The chain uses TRBV12-3 or TRBV12-4 and TRBJ2-1; possibly TRBD2 for D (6 bases). The CDR3 runs 17 residues. The V gene lost 6 bases and the J gene lost 0 bases, with 18 bases spanning the gap. The CDR3: CASRQKTRWGSYNEQFF. CDR3 bases: TGTGCCAGCAGGCAGAAGACTAGGTGGGGCTCCTACAATGAGCAGTTCTTC.

The chain joins TRBV29-1 to TRBJ1-1; tentatively, D is TRBD1 (6 bases). CDR3 length equals 14 residues. Trimming took 6 bases from V and 1 from J, leaving 15 bases between them. CDR1 and CDR2 from the germline V gene are SQVTM and ANQGSEA. The CDR3 loop is CSVGQPRRNTEAFF. The CDR3 region has the DNA TGCAGCGTCGGACAGCCCCGGAGGAACACTGAAGCTTTCTTT. The full variable domain, with the rest looked up from reference TRBV29-1 and TRBJ1-1, is SAVISQKPSRDICQRGTSLTIQCQVDSQVTMMFWYRQQPGQSLTLIATANQGSEATYESGFVIDKFPISRPNLTFSTLTVSNMSPEDSSIYLCSVGQPRRNTEAFFGQGTRLTVV.

This chain uses TRBV4-2 with TRBJ2-7; either TRBD1 or TRBD2 may fit D (5 bases each). This CDR3 is 17 amino acids long. V was clipped by 1 base and J by 0 bases, with 16 bases between them. From germline, CDR1 is LGHNA and CDR2 YNFKEQ. CDR3 DNA sequence: TGTGCCAGCAGCCAAGTGGGTTGGGGGAACGGCTCCTACGAGCAGTACTTC. It codes for CASSQVGWGNGSYEQYF.

Ten or more counts support this clonotype. V is TRBV12-3 or TRBV12-4 and J is TRBJ1-5, with D possibly being TRBD1 (6 bases). With 3 bases removed from V and 1 base from J, the gap between germline ends came to 7 bases. This CDR3 spans 14 amino acids. For the CDR3, the DNA is TGTGCCAGCAGTTTTACAGGGAGCAATCAGCCCCAGCATTTT. Translation: CASSFTGSNQPQHF.

This chain connects TRBV11-2 to TRBJ2-7; maybe TRBD2 (5 bases). Germline values: CDR1 SGHAT, CDR2 FQNNGV. V dropped 7 bases and J dropped 3 bases, with 13 bases sitting between them. The CDR3 loop spans 13 amino acids. CDR3 region: CASTRWRYYEQYF. CDR3 nucleotides: TGTGCCAGCACCCGGTGGAGGTACTACGAGCAGTACTTC.

V and J are TRBV4-1 and TRBJ2-7, with TRBD1 as a possible D gene (5 bases). Germline lookup yields CDR1 MGHRA and CDR2 YSYEKL. This CDR3 is built from 15 residues. Trimming removed 4 bases from V and 5 bases from J, with 18 bases in between. This CDR3 is CASSLVGQGTDEQYF. DNA of the CDR3: TGCGCCAGCAGCCTCGTCGGGCAGGGTACCGACGAGCAGTACTTC.

The chain uses TRBV7-3 and TRBJ2-3; TRBD2 agrees at 11 bases. The length of the CDR3 is 15 residues. The V and J ends lost 2 bases and 5 bases, in that order; junction bases with no gene match: 3. Germline V lookup: CDR1 SGHTA, CDR2 FQGTGA. Written as DNA, the CDR3 is TGTGCCAGCAGCTTACGTCTAGCGGGAGGAGATACGCAGTATTTT. This encodes CASSLRLAGGDTQYF.